The 15 T cell receptor beta chains below come from one sample, sequenced in a study of CD8+ T cells in alopecia areata (dated by TCRdb to the late 2010s). Library preparation employed the immunoSEQ multiplex PCR assay. To provide template for TCR sequencing, every sample had RNA extracted and reverse transcribed into cDNA. Imported from immuneACCESS, the table was reduced by TCRdb to in-frame sequences with V and J called. These copies leave out some clones; in studies compared against another copy, an unresolved V gene accounts for under half, and the cause of the remainder is not known. This sample gives some 190,000 clones in total; roughly 46% of them show up just once. Over 9.5% of the sample rests with the top ten. Explained via the paper, the treatment or condition label denotes: oral pan-JAK inhibitor, 5-10 mg twice daily. The input for sequencing was CD8+ T cells sorted from blood, taken around week 53, from a patient treated with tofacitinib. Source of these receptors: a human donor with alopecia areata.

Details on this clone: The sample holds other DNA sequences that translate to the same CDR3. The chain recombines TRBV9 with TRBJ1-5, with D uncertain. The CDR3 contains 13 residues. Per germline, CDR1 SGDLS and CDR2 YYNGEE. The V gene lost 0 bases and the J gene lost 7 bases, with 8 bases spanning the gap. The CDR3 DNA sequence: TGTGCCAGCAGCGTAGGTAGCGGCCAGCCCCAGCATTTT. Translation: CASSVGSGQPQHF.

The rearrangement uses TRBV29-1 and TRBJ1-4; D uncertain. The CDR3 sequence is 12 residues long. Germline V gene lookup returns CDR1 SQVTM and CDR2 ANQGSEA. V lost 4 bases and J 7 bases, leaving 10 bases between the germline ends. The CDR3 protein is CSVVGETEKLFF. The CDR3 DNA follows: TGCAGCGTTGTCGGGGAGACTGAAAAACTGTTTTTT.

This clone occurred a few times. V usage is TRBV7-9 and J usage is TRBJ1-1; 7 nucleotides align to TRBD1. The CDR3 covers 12 residues. The J segment lost 4 bases and the V segment lost 5 bases, leaving 1 base of the junction unmatched. The V gene's germline CDR1 is SEHNR and CDR2 FQNEAQ (reference sequence). CDR3: CASSDRATEAFF. The CDR3 DNA is TGTGCCAGCAGCGACAGGGCCACTGAAGCTTTCTTT.

In its sample, this clone was seen once. The chain joins TRBV13 to TRBJ2-5; 15 positions agree with TRBD2. CDR3 length: 16 amino acids. V gave up 5 bases and J gave up 4 bases; unmatched junction bases: 5. Germline values: CDR1 PRHDT, CDR2 FYEKMQ (reference sequence). The CDR3 loop reads CASSLGTSGGIETQYF. CDR3 DNA: TGTGCCAGCAGCCTCGGGACTAGCGGGGGGATAGAGACCCAGTACTTC.

The chain recombines TRBV19 with TRBJ2-2, with 8 nucleotides matching TRBD1. Germline V CDR1 and CDR2: LNHDA, SQIVND (reference sequence). CDR3 length: 13 residues. CDR3 coding DNA: TGTGCGTCGATGGACAGGGAATCAGGGGAGCTGTTTTTT. It codes for CASMDRESGELFF.

This clone was picked up a small number of times. The chain uses TRBV10-3 and TRBJ2-5; the D is unclear. V dropped 2 bases and J dropped 0 bases, with 7 bases sitting between them. Germline loops: CDR1 ENHRY, CDR2 SYGVKD. The CDR3 consists of 14 residues. The CDR3 sequence is CAISETRNQETQYF. The DNA for the CDR3 is TGTGCCATCAGTGAGACTCGGAACCAAGAGACCCAGTACTTC.

This clone was detected only a few times. This rearrangement joins TRBV11-2 to TRBJ1-1; no definite D call. V lost 3 bases and J lost 1, with 6 bases in between. Germline V gene lookup returns CDR1 SGHAT and CDR2 FQNNGV. The CDR3 has 13 amino acids. CDR3 amino acids: CASSLEENTEAFF. The CDR3 region has the DNA TGTGCCAGCAGCTTGGAGGAGAACACTGAAGCTTTCTTT.

The chain employs TRBV9 and TRBJ1-6; D uncertain. The length of the CDR3 is 15 residues. The V and J ends lost 0 bases and 10 bases respectively, with 14 bases between them. From germline, CDR1 is SGDLS and CDR2 YYNGEE. The CDR3 sequence is CASSVVGRKGSPLHF. In DNA, the CDR3 is TGTGCCAGCAGCGTAGTTGGAAGGAAGGGATCACCCCTCCACTTT.

This clone was counted a single time. The gene calls are TRBV11-2 and TRBJ2-4; the D gene is possibly TRBD2 (5 bases). The CDR3 contains 15 residues. Trimming cost V 1 base and J 1 base, with 8 bases left between them. CDR1 and CDR2 (germline): SGHAT, FQNNGV. For the CDR3, the DNA is TGTGCCAGCAGCTTAGCGTCGGGGGCCAAAAACATTCAGTACTTC. Encoded protein: CASSLASGAKNIQYF. The variable domain in full, with the rest retrieved from reference TRBV11-2 and TRBJ2-4, is EAGVAQSPRYKIIEKRQSVAFWCNPISGHATLYWYQQILGQGPKLLIQFQNNGVVDDSQLPKDRFSAERLKGVDSTLKIQPAKLEDSAVYLCASSLASGAKNIQYFGAGTRLSVL.

V usage is TRBV27 and J usage is TRBJ2-7, with D possibly TRBD1 on 6 matching bases. V dropped 5 bases and J dropped 7 bases, with 24 bases sitting between them. This CDR3 contains 16 residues. The germline CDR1 and CDR2 sequences are MNHEY and SMNVEV (reference sequence). The CDR3 sequence is CASSPWTESPSWEQYF. As DNA, the CDR3 is TGTGCCAGCAGTCCGTGGACAGAGAGCCCTTCTTGGGAGCAGTACTTC.

In its sample, this clone was seen a few times. The chain has TRBV21-1 and TRBJ2-7; TRBD1, the table's D call, lacks a check against the DNA. TRBV21-1 counts as a pseudogene. CDR3 length: 14 amino acids. CDR3 amino acids: CASSKGGKGDEQYF. The CDR3 coding sequence is TGTGCCAGCAGCAAAGGGGGGAAGGGGGACGAGCAGTACTTC.

The genes are TRBV6-6 and TRBJ2-1; 11 bases map to TRBD2. J was trimmed by 5 bases and V by 6 bases; bases with no gene match: 6. The CDR3 consists of 15 residues. CDR1 is MNHNY and CDR2 is SVGAGI in the germline V gene (reference sequence). This CDR3 reads CASSLVAGGHNEQFF. Here the CDR3 DNA reads TGTGCCAGCAGCTTAGTAGCGGGGGGGCACAATGAGCAGTTCTTC.

This clone occurred a few times. The chain employs TRBV30 and TRBJ2-7; TRBD1 aligns across 8 bases. The CDR3 totals 13 residues. Germline CDR1 is GTSNPN and CDR2 is SVGIG (reference sequence). The V and J ends lost 2 bases and 5 bases, in that order; junction bases with no gene match: 5. The CDR3 reads CAWSYGQGHEQYF. CDR3 DNA: TGTGCCTGGAGTTACGGACAGGGCCACGAGCAGTACTTC.

V and J are TRBV5-1 and TRBJ2-5; 7 bases agree with TRBD1. Germline CDR1 and CDR2: SGHRS and YFSETQ. The junction had 8 bases not matched to a gene; V was cut back by 4 bases and J by 2 bases. The CDR3 is made up of 15 amino acids. CDR3 in amino acids: CASSGRQGRQETQYF. The CDR3 nucleotides are TGCGCCAGCAGCGGAAGACAGGGTCGACAAGAGACCCAGTACTTC.

This clone was seen only a few times. This chain joins TRBV11-2 and TRBJ2-2; no clear D gene. Germline V gene data show CDR1 as SGHAT and CDR2 as FQNNGV. V lost 3 bases to trimming and J lost 5 bases, with 1 base between them. The CDR3 is made up of 11 amino acids. The CDR3 loop reads CASSFTGELFF. Here the CDR3 DNA reads TGTGCCAGCAGCTTTACCGGGGAGCTGTTTTTT.